The sample holds many counts of the clone carrying this T cell receptor beta chain. This sample was included in a study of response to subunit inactivated influenza vaccine. The germline V and J ends were trimmed by 3 bases and 3 bases, with 14 bases remaining between them. The CDR3 runs 15 residues. Germline V gene data show CDR1 as SGHAT and CDR2 as FQNNGV. TCRdb re-called the RT-PCR reads through MiXCR, storing one row per CDR3 protein. The repertoire holds around 190,000 distinct CDR3 sequences, with approximately 8.7% as singletons. This clonotype was obtained from a man in his fifties or sixties who received an inactivated influenza vaccine. The material was non-naive T cells sorted from PBMCs, obtained on the day of vaccination. The chain is built from TRBV11-2 and TRBJ1-2; D is unresolved. CDR3 residues: CASSFSVSSHYGYTF. For the CDR3, the DNA is TGTGCCAGCAGCTTCTCAGTGTCATCCCACTATGGCTACACCTTC.